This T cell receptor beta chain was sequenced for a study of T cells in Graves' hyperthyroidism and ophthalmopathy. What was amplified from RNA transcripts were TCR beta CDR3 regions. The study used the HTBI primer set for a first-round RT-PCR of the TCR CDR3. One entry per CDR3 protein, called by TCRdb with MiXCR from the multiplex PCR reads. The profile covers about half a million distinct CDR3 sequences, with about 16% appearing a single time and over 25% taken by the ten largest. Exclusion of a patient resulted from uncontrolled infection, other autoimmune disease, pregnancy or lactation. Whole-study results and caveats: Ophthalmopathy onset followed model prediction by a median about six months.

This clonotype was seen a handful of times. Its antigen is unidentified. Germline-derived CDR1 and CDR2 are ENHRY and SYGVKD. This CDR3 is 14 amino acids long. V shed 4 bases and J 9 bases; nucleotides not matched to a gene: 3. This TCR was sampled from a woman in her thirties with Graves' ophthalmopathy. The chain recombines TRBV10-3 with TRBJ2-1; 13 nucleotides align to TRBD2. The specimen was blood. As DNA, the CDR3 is TGTGCCATCAGTGGAGGACTAGCGGGAGTTGAGCAGTTCTTC. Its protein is CAISGGLAGVEQFF.